This TCR beta chain appears in the sequencing data of a study of metastatic and nonmetastatic thyroid tumors. For the study at large: Repertoires from blood and tumor or nodule tissue of malignant and benign thyroid patients were compared.

Study processing details: The study's classifier, a distant-metastasis tool for papillary thyroid cancer, was built using CDR3 differences across clinicopathological groups. MiXCR reprocessed the PCR reads for TCRdb. The authors' filters were not applied to this entry. This table holds about 29,000 clones, roughly 15% found once. This clone turned up a few times. Its antigen is not identified. Other nucleotide sequences from this sample produce the same CDR3. Among the patients, none had received any treatment before thyroid surgery. Study results and caveats: According to reports, the diversity of TCR beta was significantly higher in malignant thyroid tumors than in benign nodules, and this held in both blood and tumor samples.

This CDR3 has 16 residues. CDR1 and CDR2 (germline): WNHNN, SYGVQD (reference sequence). V lost 3 bases, J lost 1 base, and 9 bases stayed unmatched. The chain has TRBV10-1 and TRBJ2-7, with TRBD2 matching 7 bases. The clonotype originates from a female donor with papillary thyroid cancer or a benign thyroid nodule (not recorded which). Some clones in this sample may be carry-over from other donors' samples. Sequenced sample: blood. CDR3 sequence reads: CASSDRREAVSYEQYF. As DNA, the CDR3 is TGCGCCAGCAGTGATCGACGGGAGGCAGTATCCTACGAGCAGTACTTC.